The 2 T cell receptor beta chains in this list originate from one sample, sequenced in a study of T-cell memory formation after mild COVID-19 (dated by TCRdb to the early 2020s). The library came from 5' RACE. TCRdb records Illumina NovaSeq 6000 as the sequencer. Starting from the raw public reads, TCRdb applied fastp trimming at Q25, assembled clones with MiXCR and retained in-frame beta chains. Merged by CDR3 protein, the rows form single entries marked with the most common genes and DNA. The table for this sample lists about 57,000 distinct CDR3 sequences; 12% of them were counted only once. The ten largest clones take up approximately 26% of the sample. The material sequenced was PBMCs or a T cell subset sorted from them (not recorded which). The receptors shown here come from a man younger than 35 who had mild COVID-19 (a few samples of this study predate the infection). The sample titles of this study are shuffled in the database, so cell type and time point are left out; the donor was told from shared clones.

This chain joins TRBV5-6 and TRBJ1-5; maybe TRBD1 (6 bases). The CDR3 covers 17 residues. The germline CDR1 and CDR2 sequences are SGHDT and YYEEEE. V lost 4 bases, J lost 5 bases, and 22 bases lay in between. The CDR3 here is CASSLTGSPRPDQPQHF. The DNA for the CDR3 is TGTGCCAGCAGCCTTACAGGGTCCCCAAGACCTGATCAGCCCCAGCATTTT.

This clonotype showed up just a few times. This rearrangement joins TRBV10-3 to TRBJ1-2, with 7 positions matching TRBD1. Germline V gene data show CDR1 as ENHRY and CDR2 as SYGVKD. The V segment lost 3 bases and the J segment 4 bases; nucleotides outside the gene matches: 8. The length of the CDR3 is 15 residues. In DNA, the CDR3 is TGTGCCATCAGTGATGTTGGGACAGATGTCTATGGCTACACCTTC. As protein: CAISDVGTDVYGYTF.